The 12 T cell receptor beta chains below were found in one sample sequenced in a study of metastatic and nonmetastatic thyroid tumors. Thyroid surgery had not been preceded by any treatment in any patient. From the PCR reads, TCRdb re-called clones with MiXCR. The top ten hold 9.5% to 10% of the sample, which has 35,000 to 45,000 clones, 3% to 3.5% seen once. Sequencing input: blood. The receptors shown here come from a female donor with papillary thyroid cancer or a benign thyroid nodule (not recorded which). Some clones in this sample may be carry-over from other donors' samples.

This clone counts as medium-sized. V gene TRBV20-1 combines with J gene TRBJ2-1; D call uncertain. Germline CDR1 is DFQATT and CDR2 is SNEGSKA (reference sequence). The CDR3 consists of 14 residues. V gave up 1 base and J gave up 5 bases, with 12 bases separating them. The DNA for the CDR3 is TGCAGTGCTAGAGGCCGGGTTCGGGACAATGAGCAGTTCTTC. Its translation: CSARGRVRDNEQFF.

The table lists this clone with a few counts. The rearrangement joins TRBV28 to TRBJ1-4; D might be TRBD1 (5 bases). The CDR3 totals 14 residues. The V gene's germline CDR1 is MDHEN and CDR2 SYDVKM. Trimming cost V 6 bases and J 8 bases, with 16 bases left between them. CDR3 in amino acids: CASRLTGGGEKLFF. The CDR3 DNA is TGTGCCAGCAGGCTAACAGGAGGTGGCGAAAAACTGTTTTTT.

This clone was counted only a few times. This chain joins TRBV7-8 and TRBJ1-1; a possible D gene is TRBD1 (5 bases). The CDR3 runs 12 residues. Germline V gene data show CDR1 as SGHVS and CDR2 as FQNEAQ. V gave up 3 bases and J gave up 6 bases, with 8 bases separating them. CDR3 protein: CASSFMGPEAFF. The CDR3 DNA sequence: TGTGCCAGCAGCTTTATGGGGCCTGAAGCTTTCTTT.

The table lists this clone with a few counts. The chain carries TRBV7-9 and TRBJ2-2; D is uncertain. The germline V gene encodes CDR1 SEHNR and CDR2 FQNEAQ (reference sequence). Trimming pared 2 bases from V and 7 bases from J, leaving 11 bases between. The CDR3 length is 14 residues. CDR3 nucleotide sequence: TGTGCCAGCAGCTTATGGTCCTTGGGCGGGGAGCTGTTTTTT. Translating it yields CASSLWSLGGELFF.

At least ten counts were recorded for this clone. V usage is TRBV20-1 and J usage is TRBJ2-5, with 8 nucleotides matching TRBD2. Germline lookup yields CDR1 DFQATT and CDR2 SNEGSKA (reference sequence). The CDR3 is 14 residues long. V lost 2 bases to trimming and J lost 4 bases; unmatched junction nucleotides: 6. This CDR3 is CSARSGLGLETQYF. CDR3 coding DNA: TGCAGTGCTAGATCGGGACTAGGACTAGAGACCCAGTACTTC.

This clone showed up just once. CDR3 in DNA: TGTGCCAGCAGGGCCAGAGACAGTGACTGCGAGCAGTACGTC. Protein: CASRARDSDCEQYV. This sequence joins TRBV28 and TRBJ2-7, with D possibly TRBD1 on 5 matching bases. CDR3 length: 14 residues. Trimming took 6 bases from V and 6 from J, leaving 18 bases between them. Germline-derived CDR1 and CDR2 are MDHEN and SYDVKM.

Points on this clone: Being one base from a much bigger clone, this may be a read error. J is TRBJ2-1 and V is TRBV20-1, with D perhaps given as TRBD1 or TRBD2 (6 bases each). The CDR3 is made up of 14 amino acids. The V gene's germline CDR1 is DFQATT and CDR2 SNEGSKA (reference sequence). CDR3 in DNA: TGCAGTGCTCGCACAGGAGGGGGGTACAATGAGCATTTCTTC. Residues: CSARTGGGYNEHFF.

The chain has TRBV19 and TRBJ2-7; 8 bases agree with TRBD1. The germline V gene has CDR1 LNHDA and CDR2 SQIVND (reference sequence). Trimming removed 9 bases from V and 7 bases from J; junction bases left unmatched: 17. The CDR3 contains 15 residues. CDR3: CASSPYRDRPLEQYF. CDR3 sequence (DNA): TGTGCCAGCAGCCCTTACCGGGACAGGCCTTTAGAGCAGTACTTC.

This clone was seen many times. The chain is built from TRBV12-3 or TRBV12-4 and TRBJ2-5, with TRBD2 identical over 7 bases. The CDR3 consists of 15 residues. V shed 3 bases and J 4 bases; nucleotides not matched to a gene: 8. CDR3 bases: TGTGCCAGCAGTTTCTTGGGAGCGGGGAGAGAGACCCAGTACTTC. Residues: CASSFLGAGRETQYF.

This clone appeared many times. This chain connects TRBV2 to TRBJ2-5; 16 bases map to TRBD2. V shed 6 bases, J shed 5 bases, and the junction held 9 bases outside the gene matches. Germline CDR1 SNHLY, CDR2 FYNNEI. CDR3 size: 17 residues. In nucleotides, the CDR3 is TGTGCCAGCAGAACGGGACTAGCGGGAGGGCCGGGGGAGACCCAGTACTTC. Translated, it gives CASRTGLAGGPGETQYF.

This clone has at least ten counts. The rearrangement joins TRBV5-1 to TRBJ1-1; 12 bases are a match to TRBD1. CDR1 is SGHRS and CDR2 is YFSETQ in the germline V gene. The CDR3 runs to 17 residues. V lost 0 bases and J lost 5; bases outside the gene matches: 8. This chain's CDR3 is CASSLGLWDRGHTEAFF. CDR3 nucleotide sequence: TGCGCCAGCAGCTTGGGGTTGTGGGACAGGGGGCATACTGAAGCTTTCTTT.

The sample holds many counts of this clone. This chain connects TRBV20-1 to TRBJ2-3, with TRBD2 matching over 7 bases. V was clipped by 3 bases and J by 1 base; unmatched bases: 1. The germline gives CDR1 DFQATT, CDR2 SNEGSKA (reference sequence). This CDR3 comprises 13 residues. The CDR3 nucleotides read TGCAGTGCTAGTGGGGGGGGCACAGATACGCAGTATTTT. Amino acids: CSASGGGTDTQYF.